Listed here are 10 T cell receptor beta chains from one sample, sequenced in a study of blood T cell repertoires in COVID-19. Sequencing used immunoSEQ multiplex PCR; TCRdb keeps in-frame clones, though not all of them. The sample yields about 270,000 clones, 70% to 90% seen once. The sample comprised PBMCs or T cells enriched from blood (not recorded which). The source is a woman aged 55-75 years in a cohort exposed to, infected with or recovered from COVID-19 (not recorded which).

The chain is built from TRBV6-5 and TRBJ2-7; tentative D call: TRBD2 (5 bases). Trimming took 2 bases from V and 2 from J, leaving 10 bases between them. This CDR3 comprises 14 residues. CDR1 and CDR2 (germline): MNHEY, SVGAGI. CDR3 DNA: TGTGCCAGCAGTTACACTAGACCCCCCTACGAGCAGTACTTC. This gives the protein CASSYTRPPYEQYF.

V is TRBV7-2 and J is TRBJ1-6, with D unresolved. The V gene's germline CDR1 is SGHTA and CDR2 FQGNSA. With 1 base removed from V and 10 bases from J, the gap between germline ends came to 8 bases. The CDR3 is 13 residues long. The CDR3 nucleotides are TGTGCCAGCAGCTTAGAGGGCGGGTCACCCCTCCACTTT. Its protein is CASSLEGGSPLHF. The complete variable domain, with remaining parts taken from reference TRBV7-2 and TRBJ1-6, reads GAGVSQSPSNKVTEKGKDVELRCDPISGHTALYWYRQSLGQGLEFLIYFQGNSAPDKSGLPSDRFSAERTGGSVSTLTIQRTQQEDSAVYLCASSLEGGSPLHFGNGTRLTVT.

Worth noting for this clone: This may arise from a read error, as a much more abundant clone is one base away. The chain has TRBV12-3 or TRBV12-4 and TRBJ1-6; no definite D call. The ends were cut back, 3 bases at V and 6 bases at J, with 3 bases in the middle. The CDR3 is 12 amino acids. CDR3 nucleotide sequence: TGTGCCAGCAGTTTCGGTAATTCACCCCTCCACTTT. This translates into CASSFGNSPLHF.

This chain joins TRBV30 and TRBJ2-7; 8 bases line up with TRBD1. Germline trimming cut 2 bases from V and 6 bases from J; bases unmatched to any gene: 3. Germline CDR1 GTSNPN, CDR2 SVGIG (reference sequence). This CDR3 has 12 amino acids. CDR3 nucleotides: TGTGCCTGGAGTCAGGGGGCAGGCGAGCAGTACTTC. Translated: CAWSQGAGEQYF.

V and J are TRBV28 and TRBJ2-3, with D maybe TRBD1 (6 bases). Germline lookup yields CDR1 MDHEN and CDR2 SYDVKM. V was trimmed by 6 bases and J by 4 bases, leaving 17 bases between them. The CDR3 length is 15 residues. CDR3 region: CASSSTGRRADTQYF. DNA of the CDR3: TGTGCCAGCAGCTCAACAGGGAGACGGGCAGATACGCAGTATTTT.

The CDR3 nucleotides are TGTGCCAGCAGCTATTGGACTTCCAAAGCTAACTATGGCTACACCTTC. Translation: CASSYWTSKANYGYTF. J is TRBJ1-2 and V is TRBV7-8; D unresolved. The CDR3 covers 16 residues. V shed 4 bases and J shed 0 bases, with 15 bases lying between them. Looked up from germline, CDR1 is SGHVS and CDR2 is FQNEAQ.

The chain recombines TRBV21-1 with TRBJ2-7; the D call in the table, TRBD2, was not verified against the DNA. TRBV21-1 is recorded as a pseudogene. This CDR3 region has 13 residues. CDR3 residues: CADRGTRSYEQYF. The CDR3 DNA follows: TGTGCCGACCGGGGAACTCGGTCCTACGAGCAGTACTTC.

This clone has only a few counts. The gene calls are TRBV5-6 and TRBJ2-7; 8 nucleotides line up with TRBD1. V lost 1 base and J lost 4; bases outside the gene matches: 4. CDR3 size: 14 residues. Germline V CDR1 and CDR2: SGHDT, YYEEEE. The CDR3 loop is CASSLSGQGYEQYF. DNA of the CDR3: TGTGCCAGCAGCTTGTCCGGACAGGGATACGAGCAGTACTTC.

The CDR3 DNA reads TGTGCCTGGAGTGTACGGGGTGACACTGAAGCTTTCTTT. This gives the protein CAWSVRGDTEAFF. The chain combines TRBV30 with TRBJ1-1; no firm D call. CDR1 GTSNPN and CDR2 SVGIG come from the germline V gene (reference sequence). V gave up 0 bases and J gave up 3 bases, with 8 bases separating them. The CDR3 contains 13 residues.

This clone was counted once. The chain couples TRBV7-2 to TRBJ1-2, with D uncertain. CDR3 size: 14 residues. V was cut by 1 base and J by 0 bases, with 6 bases left in between. The germline V gene encodes CDR1 SGHTA and CDR2 FQGNSA. CDR3 region: CASSLDIPNYGYTF. The CDR3 coding sequence is TGTGCCAGCAGCTTAGACATTCCTAACTATGGCTACACCTTC. Supplemented by reference TRBV7-2 and TRBJ1-2, the full variable domain reads GAGVSQSPSNKVTEKGKDVELRCDPISGHTALYWYRQSLGQGLEFLIYFQGNSAPDKSGLPSDRFSAERTGGSVSTLTIQRTQQEDSAVYLCASSLDIPNYGYTFGSGTRLTVV.